These 29 T cell receptor beta chains came from one sample sequenced in a study of shared clonotypes between healthy human individuals. Clones were read by immunoSEQ multiplex PCR, and TCRdb kept only the in-frame ones, dropping some. The sample includes about 1 million clones, about 80% seen only once; the top ten take around 0.47%. The sample was memory CD4+ T cells from PBMCs. Subset described: CD45RA-negative fraction. These receptors were obtained from a young man in good health. Some clones in this sample may be carry-over from other donors' samples.

The chain combines TRBV15 with TRBJ1-1; D uncertain. This CDR3 spans 16 amino acids. Germline assignment: CDR1 LNHNV and CDR2 YYDKDF (reference sequence). V was cut by 0 bases and J by 4 bases, with 15 bases left in between. The CDR3 loop is CATSRDHSFRVTEAFF. The DNA for the CDR3 is TGTGCCACCAGCAGAGATCATTCATTTCGAGTCACTGAAGCTTTCTTT.

J is TRBJ2-7 and V is TRBV7-9; 14 bases align to TRBD2. The V and J ends lost 5 bases and 4 bases, in that order; junction bases with no gene match: 4. This CDR3 spans 15 amino acids. CDR1 is SEHNR, CDR2 FQNEAQ, per germline (reference sequence). The CDR3 protein is CASSTGTSGRYEQYF. The CDR3 nucleotides are TGTGCCAGCAGCACAGGGACTAGCGGGAGATACGAGCAGTACTTC.

This clone has just a few counts. The J gene is TRBJ1-2, the V gene TRBV5-1; 8 bases are a match to TRBD1. Germline values: CDR1 SGHRS, CDR2 YFSETQ. The V and J ends lost 4 bases and 8 bases, in that order; junction bases with no gene match: 7. The CDR3 is 13 residues long. The CDR3 protein is CASSRTGHDGYTF. DNA of the CDR3: TGCGCCAGCAGCAGGACAGGGCATGACGGCTACACCTTC.

This sequence joins TRBV7-3 and TRBJ2-3; weak D call: TRBD2 (5 bases). The ends were cut back, 2 bases at V and 0 bases at J, with 15 bases in the middle. Germline CDR1 and CDR2: SGHTA and FQGTGA. The CDR3 contains 17 residues. The CDR3 nucleotides are TGTGCCAGCAGCTTATTCGGAGGAAGGACCAGCACAGATACGCAGTATTTT. Translating gives CASSLFGGRTSTDTQYF.

This clone was seen a few times. The chain couples TRBV6-5 to TRBJ2-7, with 10 bases that match TRBD2. The length of the CDR3 is 15 residues. Losses at the gene ends were 6 bases for V and 1 base for J; bases not matched to a gene: 6. Germline V CDR1 and CDR2: MNHEY, SVGAGI. In DNA, the CDR3 is TGTGCCAGCAGCAAGCTAGCGGGGGCTTCCTACGAGCAGTACTTC. Translation: CASSKLAGASYEQYF.

The chain recombines TRBV5-1 with TRBJ1-1; 9 bases are a match to TRBD1. This CDR3 region has 14 residues. CDR1 is SGHRS and CDR2 is YFSETQ in the germline V gene. V dropped 4 bases and J dropped 4; count of bases not matched to a gene: 5. This CDR3 reads CASSGTGQGTEAFF. The CDR3 DNA reads as TGCGCCAGCAGCGGGACAGGGCAAGGCACTGAAGCTTTCTTT.

The chain carries TRBV28 and TRBJ2-2, with 9 positions matching TRBD2. V gave up 4 bases and J gave up 5 bases; unmatched junction bases: 5. Germline V lookup: CDR1 MDHEN, CDR2 SYDVKM. The CDR3 length is 15 residues. The chain's CDR3 is CASSSSGIGTGELFF. In nucleotides, the CDR3 is TGTGCCAGCAGTTCTAGCGGGATCGGGACCGGGGAGCTGTTTTTT.

The chain carries TRBV5-6 and TRBJ2-3; a possible D gene is TRBD2 (6 bases). V was trimmed by 5 bases and J by 2 bases, leaving 15 bases between them. This CDR3 spans 15 amino acids. CDR1 and CDR2 (germline): SGHDT, YYEEEE. CDR3: CASSALARDTDTQYF. CDR3 DNA sequence: TGTGCCAGCAGTGCCCTAGCGCGAGACACAGATACGCAGTATTTT.

Only a few counts were recorded for this clone. This chain connects TRBV29-1 to TRBJ2-1; TRBD1 aligns across 7 bases. This CDR3 is built from 14 residues. Trimming at V came to 2 bases and at J to 11 bases, leaving 12 bases not matched to a gene. Germline V gene lookup returns CDR1 SQVTM and CDR2 ANQGSEA. In DNA form, the CDR3 reads TGCAGCGTTGAACCCCGGATCAGGGGGTGGAAGCAGTTCTTC. This gives the protein CSVEPRIRGWKQFF.

The chain combines TRBV2 with TRBJ1-5; the match to TRBD1 covers 10 bases. The CDR3 spans 15 residues. CDR1 SNHLY and CDR2 FYNNEI come from the germline V gene. V lost 5 bases and J lost 6; bases outside the gene matches: 7. Written as DNA, the CDR3 is TGTGCCAGCAGTCTGACAGGGGGCGCGAGTCAGCCCCAGCATTTT. Translation gives CASSLTGGASQPQHF. The full variable domain, with the rest looked up from reference TRBV2 and TRBJ1-5, is EPEVTQTPSHQVTQMGQEVILRCVPISNHLYFYWYRQILGQKVEFLVSFYNNEISEKSEIFDDQFSVERPDGSNFTLKIRSTKLEDSAMYFCASSLTGGASQPQHFGDGTRLSIL.

The J gene is TRBJ2-7, the V gene TRBV12-1; the table's D call, TRBD1, has no DNA check behind it. TRBV12-1 is described as a pseudogene. The length of the CDR3 is 13 residues. CDR3 sequence reads: CASSLRDSREQYF. CDR3 DNA sequence: TGTGCCAGCAGCCTCCGGGACAGCCGCGAGCAGTACTTC.

The rearrangement uses TRBV5-4 and TRBJ2-7, with 12 bases lining up with TRBD2. This CDR3 has 16 residues. The V gene's germline CDR1 is SGHNT and CDR2 YYREEE (reference sequence). V lost 0 bases, J lost 4 bases, and 5 bases stayed unmatched. The chain's CDR3 is CASSLGGLAGTYEQYF. In DNA, the CDR3 is TGTGCCAGCAGCTTGGGCGGACTAGCGGGAACATACGAGCAGTACTTC. Filled out from reference TRBV5-4 and TRBJ2-7, the complete variable domain reads ETGVTQSPTHLIKTRGQQVTLRCSSQSGHNTVSWYQQALGQGPQFIFQYYREEENGRGNFPPRFSGLQFPNYSSELNVNALELDDSALYLCASSLGGLAGTYEQYFGPGTRLTVT.

V usage is TRBV12-5 and J usage is TRBJ2-1; 9 positions match TRBD2. V trimming: 0 bases; J trimming: 10 bases; junction bases outside the gene matches: 16. The V gene's germline CDR1 is LGHNT and CDR2 FRNRAP. This CDR3 has 18 amino acids. DNA of the CDR3: TGTGCTAGTGGTTTGGTCCTAGTCGGGGTAGCGGGAGCATGGGAGCAGTTCTTC. Its translation is CASGLVLVGVAGAWEQFF.

V and J are TRBV7-6 and TRBJ2-7; D not certain. V was trimmed by 1 base and J by 3 bases, leaving 10 bases between them. This CDR3 is built from 14 residues. Germline CDR1 and CDR2: SGHVS and FNYEAQ. In DNA form, the CDR3 reads TGTGCCAGCAGCTTAGGTCCCTCAGGCTACGAGCAGTACTTC. It specifies CASSLGPSGYEQYF.

Note on this clone: In the same sample, other DNA sequences code for this CDR3. This chain joins TRBV2 and TRBJ2-3; 9 bases map to TRBD2. The CDR3 contains 13 residues. The germline V gene has CDR1 SNHLY and CDR2 FYNNEI. V lost 7 bases to trimming and J lost 5 bases; unmatched junction nucleotides: 4. For the CDR3, the DNA is TGTGCCAGCACCGGACTAGCGAAAGATACGCAGTATTTT. Protein product: CASTGLAKDTQYF.

The chain carries TRBV7-9 and TRBJ2-1; D is perhaps TRBD1 (6 bases). The V and J ends lost 6 bases and 8 bases respectively, with 20 bases between them. There are 15 residues in the CDR3. CDR1 is SEHNR and CDR2 is FQNEAQ in the germline V gene (reference sequence). CDR3: CASSSGTTTVDEQFF. CDR3 DNA: TGTGCCAGCAGTTCCGGGACAACTACCGTCGATGAGCAGTTCTTC.

The chain recombines TRBV6-6 with TRBJ2-7, with D maybe TRBD2 (5 bases). This CDR3 has 14 amino acids. With 0 bases removed from V and 1 base from J, the gap between germline ends came to 7 bases. Per germline, CDR1 MNHNY and CDR2 SVGAGI (reference sequence). The chain's CDR3 is CASSYSRGSYEQYF. The CDR3 nucleotides read TGTGCCAGCAGTTACTCGAGAGGGTCCTACGAGCAGTACTTC.

The sample holds one count of this clone. The chain is built from TRBV7-2 and TRBJ2-1; D not resolved. V was clipped by 0 bases and J by 9 bases, with 6 bases between them. The CDR3 length is 12 residues. Germline CDR1 and CDR2: SGHTA and FQGNSA. The CDR3 DNA is TGTGCCAGCAGCTTAGCTCCGAGTGAGCAGTTCTTC. It is translated as CASSLAPSEQFF.

Comment on this clone: Other DNA sequences in this specimen translate into the identical CDR3. The chain employs TRBV11-2 and TRBJ2-1; D possibly corresponds to TRBD2 (6 bases). V was shortened by 1 base and J by 0 bases, with 10 bases between the two germline ends. This CDR3 has 16 amino acids. Germline V gene data show CDR1 as SGHAT and CDR2 as FQNNGV. DNA of the CDR3: TGTGCCAGCAGCTTAGTGTACGGGAGCTCCTACAATGAGCAGTTCTTC. Translated, it gives CASSLVYGSSYNEQFF.

This clone was counted a single time. The chain links TRBV12-5 to TRBJ2-7, with TRBD1 as a possible D gene (6 bases). V gave up 0 bases and J gave up 3 bases, with 15 bases separating them. Germline values: CDR1 LGHNT, CDR2 FRNRAP. The length of the CDR3 is 16 residues. CDR3 residues: CASGLVLPRDNYEQYF. The CDR3 DNA reads TGTGCTAGTGGTTTGGTACTTCCCCGGGACAACTACGAGCAGTACTTC.

For this clone: Other DNA sequences in the same sample also yield this CDR3. The chain combines TRBV5-1 with TRBJ1-2; D is unresolved. Germline values: CDR1 SGHRS, CDR2 YFSETQ. V was pared by 3 bases and J by 3 bases, with 6 bases between. This CDR3 region has 12 residues. The CDR3: CASSWGDYGYTF. CDR3 coding DNA: TGCGCCAGCAGCTGGGGAGACTATGGCTACACCTTC.

J is TRBJ2-7 and V is TRBV28; perhaps D is TRBD1 or TRBD2 (7 bases each). CDR1 is MDHEN, CDR2 SYDVKM, per germline. V lost 2 bases and J 5 bases, leaving 16 bases between the germline ends. The CDR3 sequence is 15 residues long. The CDR3 DNA is TGTGCCAGCAGTTTAGGGAGGGGGCGCTTAGACGAGCAGTACTTC. Protein product: CASSLGRGRLDEQYF.

This clone was observed many times. The chain links TRBV7-2 to TRBJ2-2, with 9 bases aligning to TRBD2. CDR3 length equals 17 residues. Germline CDR1 and CDR2: SGHTA and FQGNSA. J was trimmed by 2 bases and V by 2 bases; bases with no gene match: 6. DNA of the CDR3: TGTGCCAGCAGCTTAAACCCAGCGGGAGGAAACACCGGGGAGCTGTTTTTT. It yields the protein CASSLNPAGGNTGELFF.

This clone showed up just a few times. The rearrangement links TRBV11-2 to TRBJ2-2; D remains unclear. This CDR3 comprises 11 residues. Germline lookup yields CDR1 SGHAT and CDR2 FQNNGV. The germline V and J ends were trimmed by 0 bases and 12 bases, with 5 bases remaining between them. CDR3 protein: CASSLDLKLFF. The CDR3 bases are TGTGCCAGCAGCTTAGATCTGAAGCTGTTTTTT.

V and J are TRBV12-5 and TRBJ2-3, with 11 bases matching TRBD2. CDR3 size: 17 residues. V shed 1 base and J 3 bases; nucleotides not matched to a gene: 6. Germline values: CDR1 LGHNT, CDR2 FRNRAP. The CDR3, as DNA: TGTGCTAGTGGTTTGGGATTAGCGGGAGGGCAGACAGATACGCAGTATTTT. Translation: CASGLGLAGGQTDTQYF.

The chain joins TRBV5-1 to TRBJ2-3; 12 bases map to TRBD1. Germline V gives CDR1 SGHRS, CDR2 YFSETQ. The length of the CDR3 is 15 residues. The ends lost 4 bases at V and 4 bases at J; junction bases unmatched: 4. The CDR3 region is CASSLGTGGSDTQYF. The CDR3 coding sequence is TGCGCCAGCAGCCTAGGGACAGGGGGCTCAGATACGCAGTATTTT.

V usage is TRBV28 and J usage is TRBJ2-3; D gene unclear. Germline V gives CDR1 MDHEN, CDR2 SYDVKM. The ends were cut back, 6 bases at V and 2 bases at J, with 6 bases in the middle. The CDR3 is made up of 12 amino acids. The CDR3 DNA reads as TGTGCCAGCAGCGAGGTCACAGATACGCAGTATTTT. Amino acid sequence: CASSEVTDTQYF.

The V call is TRBV30, the J call TRBJ2-2; no definite D call. In germline, CDR1 is GTSNPN, CDR2 SVGIG (reference sequence). V lost 3 bases and J lost 3, with 2 bases in between. The CDR3 covers 11 residues. CDR3 sequence reads: CAWRYTGELFF. DNA of the CDR3: TGTGCCTGGAGATACACCGGGGAGCTGTTTTTT.

The chain links TRBV28 to TRBJ1-2; the match to TRBD1 covers 7 bases. Trimming took 2 bases from V and 8 from J; bases not matched to a gene: 17. CDR1 is MDHEN, CDR2 SYDVKM, per germline. There are 17 residues in the CDR3. The CDR3 DNA sequence: TGTGCCAGCAGTTTAGAATCGGGGACAGCCCGAGTAAAGGGCTACACCTTC. Translated: CASSLESGTARVKGYTF.